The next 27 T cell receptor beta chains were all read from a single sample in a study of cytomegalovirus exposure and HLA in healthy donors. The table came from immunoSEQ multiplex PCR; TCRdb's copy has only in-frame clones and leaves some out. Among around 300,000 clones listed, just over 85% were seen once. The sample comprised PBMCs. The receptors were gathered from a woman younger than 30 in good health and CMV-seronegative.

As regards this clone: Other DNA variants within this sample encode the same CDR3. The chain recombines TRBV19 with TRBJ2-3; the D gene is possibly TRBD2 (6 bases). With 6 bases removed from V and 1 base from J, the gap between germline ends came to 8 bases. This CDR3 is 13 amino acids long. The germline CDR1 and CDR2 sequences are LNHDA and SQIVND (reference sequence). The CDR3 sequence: CASRLAGTDTQYF. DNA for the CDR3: TGTGCCAGTAGACTAGCTGGCACAGATACGCAGTATTTT.

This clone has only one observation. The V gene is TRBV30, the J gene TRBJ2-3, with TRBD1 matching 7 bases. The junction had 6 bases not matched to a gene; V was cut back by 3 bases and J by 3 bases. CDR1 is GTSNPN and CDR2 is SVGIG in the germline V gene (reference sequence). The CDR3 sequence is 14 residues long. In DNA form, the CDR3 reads TGTGCCTGGAGCTTCGGGACAGAGACAGATACGCAGTATTTT. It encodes CAWSFGTETDTQYF.

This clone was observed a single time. The CDR3 bases are TGTGCCAGCTCCGACTCGGGACAGGATGGCTACGAGCAGTACTTC. Protein product: CASSDSGQDGYEQYF. The gene calls are TRBV14 and TRBJ2-7, with 8 bases identical to TRBD1. Germline V gene data show CDR1 as SGHDN and CDR2 as FVKESK. The CDR3 spans 15 residues. The ends lost 8 bases at V and 3 bases at J; junction bases unmatched: 12.

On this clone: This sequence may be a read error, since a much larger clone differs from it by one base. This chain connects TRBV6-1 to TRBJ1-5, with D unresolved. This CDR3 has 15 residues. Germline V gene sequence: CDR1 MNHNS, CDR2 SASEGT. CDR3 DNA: TGTGCCAGCAATCTGCGGGATAATAGCAATCAGTCCCAGCATTTT. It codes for CASNLRDNSNQSQHF.

As DNA, the CDR3 is TGTGCCACCAGCACCGGGGGGAGTCAGTGGTTTGATCAGCCCCAGCATTTT. This codes for CATSTGGSQWFDQPQHF. V usage is TRBV15 and J usage is TRBJ1-5, with D perhaps matching TRBD1 (5 bases). The CDR3 is 17 amino acids. The germline CDR1 and CDR2 sequences are LNHNV and YYDKDF (reference sequence). V gave up 4 bases and J gave up 5 bases, with 21 bases separating them.

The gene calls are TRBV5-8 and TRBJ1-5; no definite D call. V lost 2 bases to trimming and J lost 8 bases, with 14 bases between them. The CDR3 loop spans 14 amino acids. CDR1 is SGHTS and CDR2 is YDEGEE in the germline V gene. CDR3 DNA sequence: TGTGCCAGCAGCTTTGACCCCGGCGGGAAGCCCCAGCATTTT. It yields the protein CASSFDPGGKPQHF. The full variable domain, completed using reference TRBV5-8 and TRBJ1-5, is EAGVTQSPTHLIKTRGQQATLRCSPISGHTSVYWYQQALGLGLQFLLWYDEGEERNRGNFPPRFSGRQFPNYSSELNVNALELEDSALYLCASSFDPGGKPQHFGDGTRLSIL.

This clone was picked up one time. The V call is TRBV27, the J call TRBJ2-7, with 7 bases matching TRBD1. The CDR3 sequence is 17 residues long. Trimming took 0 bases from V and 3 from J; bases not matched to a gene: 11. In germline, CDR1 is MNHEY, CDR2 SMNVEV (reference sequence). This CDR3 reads CASSLSRGGWQNYEQYF. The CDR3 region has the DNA TGTGCCAGCAGTTTATCCCGAGGGGGCTGGCAGAACTACGAGCAGTACTTC.

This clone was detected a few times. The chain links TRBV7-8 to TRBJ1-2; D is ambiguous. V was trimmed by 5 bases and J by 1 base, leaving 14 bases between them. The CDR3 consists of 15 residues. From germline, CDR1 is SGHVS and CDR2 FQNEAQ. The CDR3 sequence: CASSPAQASNYGYTF. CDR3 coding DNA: TGTGCCAGCAGCCCCGCCCAGGCCAGTAACTATGGCTACACCTTC. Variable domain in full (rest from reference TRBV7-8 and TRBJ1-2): GAGVSQSPRYKVAKRGQDVALRCDPISGHVSLFWYQQALGQGPEFLTYFQNEAQLDKSGLPSDRFFAERPEGSVSTLKIQRTQQEDSAVYLCASSPAQASNYGYTFGSGTRLTVV.

CDR3 sequence reads: CASDQGLGSYNEQFF. For the CDR3, the DNA is TGTGCCAGCGACCAGGGGCTGGGGTCCTACAATGAGCAGTTCTTC. This chain joins TRBV11-3 and TRBJ2-1, with D perhaps TRBD1 (6 bases). This CDR3 has 15 residues. CDR1 and CDR2 from the germline V gene are SGHNT and YENEEA. The ends were cut back, 8 bases at V and 1 base at J, with 15 bases in the middle.

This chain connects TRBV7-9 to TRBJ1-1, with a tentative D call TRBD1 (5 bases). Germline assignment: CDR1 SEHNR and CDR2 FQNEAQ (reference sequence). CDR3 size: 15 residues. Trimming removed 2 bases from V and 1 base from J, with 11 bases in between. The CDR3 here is CASSLRGSGNTEAFF. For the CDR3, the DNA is TGTGCCAGCAGCTTAAGGGGTTCCGGGAACACTGAAGCTTTCTTT.

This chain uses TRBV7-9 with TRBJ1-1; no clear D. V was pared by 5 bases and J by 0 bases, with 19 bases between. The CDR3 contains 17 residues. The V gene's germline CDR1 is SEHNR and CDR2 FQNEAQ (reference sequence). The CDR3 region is CASSQWLGLMLNTEAFF. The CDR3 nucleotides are TGTGCCAGCAGCCAGTGGCTGGGCCTAATGTTGAACACTGAAGCTTTCTTT.

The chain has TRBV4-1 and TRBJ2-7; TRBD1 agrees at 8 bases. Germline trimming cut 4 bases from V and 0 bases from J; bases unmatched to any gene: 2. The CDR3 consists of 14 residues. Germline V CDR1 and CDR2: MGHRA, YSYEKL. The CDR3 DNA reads TGCGCCAGCAGCCGGACAGGGAGCTCCTACGAGCAGTACTTC. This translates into CASSRTGSSYEQYF.

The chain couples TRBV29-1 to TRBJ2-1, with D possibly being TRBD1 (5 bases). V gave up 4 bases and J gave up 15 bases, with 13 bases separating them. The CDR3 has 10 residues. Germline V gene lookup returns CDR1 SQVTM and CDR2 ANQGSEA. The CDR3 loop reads CSVAQGHAFF. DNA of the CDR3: TGCAGCGTTGCGCAGGGCCACGCGTTCTTC.

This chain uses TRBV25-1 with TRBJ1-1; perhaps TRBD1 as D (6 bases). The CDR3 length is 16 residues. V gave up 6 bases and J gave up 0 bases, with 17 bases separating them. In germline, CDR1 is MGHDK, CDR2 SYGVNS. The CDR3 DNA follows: TGTGCCAGCAGGAGAGGGGGAGGGGGGGTGAACACTGAAGCTTTCTTT. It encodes CASRRGGGGVNTEAFF.

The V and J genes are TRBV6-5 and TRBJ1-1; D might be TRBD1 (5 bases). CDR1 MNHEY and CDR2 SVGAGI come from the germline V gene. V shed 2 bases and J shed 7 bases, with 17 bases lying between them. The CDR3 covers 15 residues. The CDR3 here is CASSYGPGGGDEAFF. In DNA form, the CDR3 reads TGTGCCAGCAGTTACGGGCCCGGGGGGGGTGATGAAGCTTTCTTT.

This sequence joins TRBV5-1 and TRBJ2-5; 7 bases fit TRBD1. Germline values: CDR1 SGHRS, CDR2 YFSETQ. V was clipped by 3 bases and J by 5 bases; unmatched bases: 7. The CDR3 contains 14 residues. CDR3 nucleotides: TGCGCCAGCAGCTCAACAGGGGATTGGGAGACCCAGTACTTC. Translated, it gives CASSSTGDWETQYF.

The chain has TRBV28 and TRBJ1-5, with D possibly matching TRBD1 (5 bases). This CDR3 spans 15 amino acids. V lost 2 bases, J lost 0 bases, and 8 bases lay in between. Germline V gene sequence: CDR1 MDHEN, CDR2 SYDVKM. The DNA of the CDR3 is TGTGCCAGCAGTTTACGGCAGGGTAGCAATCAGCCCCAGCATTTT. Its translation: CASSLRQGSNQPQHF.

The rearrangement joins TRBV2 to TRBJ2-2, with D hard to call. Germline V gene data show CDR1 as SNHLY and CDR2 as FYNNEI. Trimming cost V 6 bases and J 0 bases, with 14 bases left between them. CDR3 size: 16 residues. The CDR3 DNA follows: TGTGCCAGCAGCCAAGGAATAGCTCCGAACACCGGGGAGCTGTTTTTT. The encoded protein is CASSQGIAPNTGELFF.

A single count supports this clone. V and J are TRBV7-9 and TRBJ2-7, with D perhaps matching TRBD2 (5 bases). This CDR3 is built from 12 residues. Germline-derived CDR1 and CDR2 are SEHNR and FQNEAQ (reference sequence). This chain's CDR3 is CVVEAVNYEQYF. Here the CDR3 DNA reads TGTGTCGTAGAAGCGGTGAACTACGAGCAGTACTTC.

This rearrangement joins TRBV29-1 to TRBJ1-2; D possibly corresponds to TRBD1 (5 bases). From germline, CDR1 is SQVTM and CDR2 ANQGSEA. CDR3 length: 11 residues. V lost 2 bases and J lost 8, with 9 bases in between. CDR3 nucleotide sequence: TGCAGCGTTGAAACAGGAGACGGCTACACCTTC. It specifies CSVETGDGYTF. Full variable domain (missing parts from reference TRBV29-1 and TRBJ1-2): SAVISQKPSRDICQRGTSLTIQCQVDSQVTMMFWYRQQPGQSLTLIATANQGSEATYESGFVIDKFPISRPNLTFSTLTVSNMSPEDSSIYLCSVETGDGYTFGSGTRLTVV.

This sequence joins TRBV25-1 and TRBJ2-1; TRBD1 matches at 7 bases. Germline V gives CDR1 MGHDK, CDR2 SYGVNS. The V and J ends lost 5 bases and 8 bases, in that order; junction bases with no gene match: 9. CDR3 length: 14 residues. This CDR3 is CASSQLTGAYEQFF. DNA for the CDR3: TGTGCCAGCAGTCAACTTACAGGGGCCTATGAGCAGTTCTTC.

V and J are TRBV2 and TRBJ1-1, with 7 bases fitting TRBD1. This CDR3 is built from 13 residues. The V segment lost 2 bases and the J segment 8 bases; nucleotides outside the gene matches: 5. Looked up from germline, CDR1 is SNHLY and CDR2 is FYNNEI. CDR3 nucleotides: TGTGCCAGCAGTGAAAATCAGGGGGTAGAAGCTTTCTTT. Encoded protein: CASSENQGVEAFF.

CDR3 DNA: TGTGCCAGCAGTGCAACTACGGGGGGCGGGGAGCTGTTTTTT. It yields the protein CASSATTGGGELFF. This rearrangement joins TRBV6-4 to TRBJ2-2; 7 positions agree with TRBD2. From germline, CDR1 is MRHNA and CDR2 SNTAGT. V shed 4 bases, J shed 7 bases, and the junction held 6 bases outside the gene matches. The CDR3 consists of 14 residues.

The CDR3 nucleotides read TGTGCCAACATTTCAAGAGGATCTGGGGCCAACGTCCTGACTTTC. This translates into CANISRGSGANVLTF. V usage is TRBV19 and J usage is TRBJ2-6; D not resolved. This CDR3 is 15 amino acids long. The germline V gene encodes CDR1 LNHDA and CDR2 SQIVND (reference sequence). V lost 10 bases, J lost 1 base, and 14 bases lay in between.

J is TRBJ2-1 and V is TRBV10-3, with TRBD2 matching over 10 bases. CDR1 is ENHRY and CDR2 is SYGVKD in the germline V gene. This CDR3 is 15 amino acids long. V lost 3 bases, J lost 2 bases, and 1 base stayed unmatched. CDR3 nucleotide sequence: TGTGCCATCAGTGATACTAGCGGGGCCTACAATGAGCAGTTCTTC. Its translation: CAISDTSGAYNEQFF.

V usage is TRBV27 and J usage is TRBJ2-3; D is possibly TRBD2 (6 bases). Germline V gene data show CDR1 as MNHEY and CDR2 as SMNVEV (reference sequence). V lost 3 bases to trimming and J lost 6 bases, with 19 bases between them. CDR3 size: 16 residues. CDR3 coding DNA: TGTGCCAGCAGTTTGTCCCTGGGCGGGGCCTCCGATACGCAGTATTTT. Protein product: CASSLSLGGASDTQYF.

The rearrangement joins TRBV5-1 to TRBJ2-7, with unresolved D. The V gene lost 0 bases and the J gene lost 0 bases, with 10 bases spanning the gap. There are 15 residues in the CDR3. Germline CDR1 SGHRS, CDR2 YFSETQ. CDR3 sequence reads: CASSLGGGSSYEQYF. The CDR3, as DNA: TGCGCCAGCAGCTTGGGAGGCGGCAGCTCCTACGAGCAGTACTTC.